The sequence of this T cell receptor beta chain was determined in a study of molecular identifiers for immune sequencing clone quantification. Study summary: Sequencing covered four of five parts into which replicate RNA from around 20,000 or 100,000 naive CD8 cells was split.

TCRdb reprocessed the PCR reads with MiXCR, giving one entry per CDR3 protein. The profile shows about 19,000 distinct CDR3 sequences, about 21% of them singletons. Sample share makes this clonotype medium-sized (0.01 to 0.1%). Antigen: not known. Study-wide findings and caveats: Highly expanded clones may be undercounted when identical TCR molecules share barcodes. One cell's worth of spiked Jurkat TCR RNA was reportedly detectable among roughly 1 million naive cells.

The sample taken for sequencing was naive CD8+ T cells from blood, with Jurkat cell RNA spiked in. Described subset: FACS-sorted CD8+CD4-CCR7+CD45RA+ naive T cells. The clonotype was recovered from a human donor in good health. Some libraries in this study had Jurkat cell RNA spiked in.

CDR3 sequence (DNA): TGTGCCAGCAGCGGACAGAGGGGCGCGGTGTCATATACGCAGTATTTT. This encodes CASSGQRGAVSYTQYF. This sequence joins TRBV9 and TRBJ2-3; D assignment may be TRBD1 or TRBD2 (5 bases each). CDR3 length: 16 amino acids. Germline lookup yields CDR1 SGDLS and CDR2 YYNGEE. Trimming removed 3 bases at V and 7 bases at J, with 21 bases between.